Each of the 20 T cell receptor beta chains below was sequenced from the same sample in a study of blood T cells in healthy people across ages. Using a J-beta primer mix together with a sample-barcoded 5' primer, a second PCR was run for roughly 6 to 11 cycles. TCRdb re-analysed the 5' RACE reads in MiXCR, keeping a single row per CDR3 protein. The table has hundreds of thousands of distinct CDR3 sequences, more than 25% seen once; the top ten hold about 18%. Sequencing was performed on blood. Receptors originate from a woman aged 80 or older in good health.

This clonotype was detected only a few times. The chain joins TRBV7-6 to TRBJ2-7; D is uncertain. The germline gives CDR1 SGHVS, CDR2 FNYEAQ. The V end lost 4 bases, the J end lost 7 bases, and 11 bases lay between the germline ends. The CDR3 is 12 residues long. In nucleotides, the CDR3 is TGTGCCAGCAGCTCGACCCACAATGAGCAGTACTTC. Protein sequence: CASSSTHNEQYF.

This clonotype was seen many times. V and J are TRBV7-2 and TRBJ1-2, with a possible D match to TRBD1 (6 bases). The germline V gene has CDR1 SGHTA and CDR2 FQGNSA. The CDR3 loop spans 14 amino acids. Deletions cut 3 bases from V and 3 bases from J, with 11 bases between. This CDR3 is CASSFRQEYYGYTF. CDR3 nucleotides: TGTGCCAGCAGCTTCCGACAGGAATACTATGGCTACACCTTC.

The CDR3 here is CASSQASKRTQYF. The CDR3 DNA reads TGTGCCAGCAGCCAAGCCTCCAAGAGAACCCAGTACTTC. The chain has TRBV14 and TRBJ2-5; no reliable D call. The CDR3 totals 13 residues. Deletions cut 1 base from V and 8 bases from J, with 11 bases between. Germline V gene sequence: CDR1 SGHDN, CDR2 FVKESK.

This clonotype came up a few times. The chain combines TRBV6-2 or TRBV6-3 with TRBJ1-6, with 9 positions matching TRBD1. The CDR3 is 15 amino acids. Looked up from germline, CDR1 is MNHEY and CDR2 is SVGEGT. Trimming at V came to 2 bases and at J to 10 bases, leaving 6 bases not matched to a gene. The CDR3, as DNA: TGTGCCAGCAGTTACGGGACAGGGTCGGTCTCACCCCTCCACTTT. This gives the protein CASSYGTGSVSPLHF.

This clonotype was counted at least ten times. The V gene is TRBV5-1, the J gene TRBJ2-7; no reliable D call. V lost 0 bases and J 4 bases, leaving 14 bases between the germline ends. Per germline, CDR1 SGHRS and CDR2 YFSETQ. The CDR3 has 15 amino acids. Here the CDR3 reads CASSLATGSLYEQYF. CDR3 DNA: TGCGCCAGCAGCTTGGCCACGGGCAGCTTATACGAGCAGTACTTC.

This sequence joins TRBV9 and TRBJ2-6, with no clear D. This CDR3 comprises 15 residues. Germline CDR1 and CDR2: SGDLS and YYNGEE. V was clipped by 3 bases and J by 0 bases, with 7 bases between them. Here the CDR3 DNA reads TGTGCCAGCAGCGCTCGAAACTCTGGGGCCAACGTCCTGACTTTC. Amino acids: CASSARNSGANVLTF.

This clonotype came up many times. This sequence joins TRBV9 and TRBJ2-7; 8 positions agree with TRBD1. The V gene end was trimmed by 3 bases and the J gene end by 3 bases; junction bases not matched to a gene: 8. Germline-derived CDR1 and CDR2 are SGDLS and YYNGEE. The length of the CDR3 is 15 residues. The CDR3 is CASSATGGTNYEQYF. In nucleotides, the CDR3 is TGTGCCAGCAGCGCAACAGGGGGAACTAACTACGAGCAGTACTTC.

This clonotype showed up just once. A much larger clone lies one base from this, so it may be a read error. The DNA is omitted, as the CDR3 cannot be located on it reliably, and the CDR3 follows TCRdb's listing. V and J are TRBV5-1 and TRBJ2-1; the table's D call, TRBD2, has no DNA check behind it. The CDR3 adds up to 15 amino acids, both ends counted. Germline assignment: CDR1 SGHRS and CDR2 YFSETQ. CDR3 protein: CASSLDWAGGNEQCF.

This clonotype was counted many times. The CDR3: CASSSSTGSVFYGYTF. The CDR3 nucleotides read TGCGCCAGCAGCTCCAGTACAGGGAGTGTCTTTTATGGCTACACCTTC. V and J are TRBV5-1 and TRBJ1-2; a weak D match, TRBD1 (6 bases). This CDR3 is built from 16 residues. Trimming pared 3 bases from V and 5 bases from J, leaving 20 bases between. CDR1 and CDR2 from the germline V gene are SGHRS and YFSETQ.

This clonotype was seen many times. The CDR3 region is CASSPRVPPGETQYF. The CDR3 coding sequence is TGTGCCAGCAGCCCCAGGGTCCCCCCGGGAGAGACCCAGTACTTC. The chain couples TRBV5-4 to TRBJ2-5; TRBD1 might be the D (5 bases). The V and J ends lost 4 bases and 4 bases respectively, with 17 bases between them. The germline gives CDR1 SGHNT, CDR2 YYREEE (reference sequence). This CDR3 has 15 residues.

For this clonotype: A single base separates this from a much larger clone, so it may be a read error. The rearrangement links TRBV20-1 to TRBJ2-1, with D tentatively TRBD2 (5 bases). Germline CDR1 reads DFQATT; CDR2 reads SNEGSKA (reference sequence). Trimming took 6 bases from V and 7 from J, leaving 16 bases between them. This CDR3 comprises 13 residues. The CDR3 sequence is CSAGKSVRNEQFF. The CDR3 coding sequence is TGCAGTGCCGGGAAATCGGTCAGAAATGAGCAGTTCTTC.

This clonotype was counted a few times. This chain links TRBV10-3 with TRBJ2-5; D is unresolved. This CDR3 has 16 residues. The V and J ends lost 0 bases and 1 base respectively, with 12 bases between them. Germline V gene data show CDR1 as ENHRY and CDR2 as SYGVKD. The CDR3 region is CAISESFRDFQETQYF. The DNA for the CDR3 is TGTGCCATCAGTGAGTCATTTCGAGATTTCCAAGAGACCCAGTACTTC.

This clonotype has a count of ten or more. The rearrangement joins TRBV7-2 to TRBJ2-3; D unclear. CDR3 size: 11 residues. V was shortened by 5 bases and J by 4 bases, with 4 bases between the two germline ends. Germline CDR1 SGHTA, CDR2 FQGNSA. The CDR3 region is CASSAADTQYF. The CDR3 nucleotides are TGTGCCAGCAGCGCGGCAGATACGCAGTATTTT.

The rearrangement uses TRBV28 and TRBJ1-6, with 9 bases that match TRBD1. J lost 8 bases, V lost 8 bases, and 10 bases had no gene match. Per the germline V gene, CDR1 is MDHEN and CDR2 is SYDVKM. The CDR3 loop spans 15 amino acids. The CDR3 sequence is CASGGGQGSYSPLHF. The CDR3 coding sequence is TGTGCCAGCGGGGGGGGACAGGGCTCTTATTCACCCCTCCACTTT.

The gene calls are TRBV4-1 and TRBJ1-5; 10 bases line up with TRBD1. Unmatched junction bases numbered 8, after V lost 4 bases and J lost 2 bases. Germline CDR1 is MGHRA and CDR2 is YSYEKL. The CDR3 is 17 residues long. Here the CDR3 DNA reads TGCGCCAGCAGCCCAGGACAGGGGGAGAGGGGCAATCAGCCCCAGCATTTT. It translates to CASSPGQGERGNQPQHF.

This clonotype was counted only a few times. The J gene is TRBJ1-5, the V gene TRBV7-9; D uncertain. Germline CDR1 and CDR2: SEHNR and FQNEAQ (reference sequence). With 3 bases removed from V and 6 bases from J, the gap between germline ends came to 12 bases. The CDR3 length is 14 residues. Written as DNA, the CDR3 is TGTGCCAGCAGCTTCATGACGGATCCTCAGCCCCAGCATTTT. Translating it yields CASSFMTDPQPQHF.

The chain combines TRBV14 with TRBJ1-6, with D unresolved. The V and J ends lost 0 bases and 7 bases respectively, with 7 bases between them. The CDR3 runs 14 residues. Germline V gene lookup returns CDR1 SGHDN and CDR2 FVKESK. The CDR3, as DNA: TGTGCCAGCAGCCAAGACATATCCAATTCACCCCTCCACTTT. This translates into CASSQDISNSPLHF.

A few counts support this clonotype. The V call is TRBV24-1, the J call TRBJ2-3, with D unclear. Germline CDR1 and CDR2: KGHDR and SFDVKD. V gave up 3 bases and J gave up 0 bases, with 12 bases separating them. The CDR3 sequence is 16 residues long. The CDR3 is CATSDKVTVSTDTQYF. The CDR3 region has the DNA TGTGCCACCAGTGATAAAGTGACTGTTAGCACAGATACGCAGTATTTT.

This clonotype was counted only a few times. The CDR3 sequence: CATSTSPKDTEAFF. The CDR3 DNA reads TGTGCCACCAGCACCAGCCCGAAGGACACTGAAGCTTTCTTT. The chain recombines TRBV15 with TRBJ1-1; D is unresolved. The CDR3 is made up of 14 amino acids. Trimming cost V 4 bases and J 3 bases, with 12 bases left between them. Germline assignment: CDR1 LNHNV and CDR2 YYDKDF (reference sequence).

A note on this clonotype: A single base separates this from a much larger clone, so it may be a read error. The V and J genes are TRBV12-3 or TRBV12-4 and TRBJ2-2, with D perhaps matching TRBD1 or TRBD2 (6 bases each). The germline V and J ends were trimmed by 6 bases and 6 bases, with 17 bases remaining between them. This CDR3 has 15 amino acids. The CDR3 here is CASRRDTINAGELFF. The CDR3 DNA is TGTGCCAGCAGGCGGGACACGATAAACGCCGGGGAGCTGTTTTTT.